What follows is one T cell receptor (beta chain) and its context. cDNA came from about 0.5 to 1 ug RNA primed by random hexamers. TCRdb fed the immunoSEQ multiplex PCR reads into MiXCR, producing one record per CDR3 protein. The sample shows about 210,000 distinct CDR3 sequences, approximately 95% of them seen only once. This entry belongs to a study of CD8 T cells in Susac syndrome. Germline-derived CDR1 and CDR2 are MNHEY and SVGAGI. The CDR3 spans 15 residues. The V gene lost 0 bases and the J gene lost 7 bases, with 15 bases spanning the gap. Patients with stable or active relapsing-remitting disease, all of them treatment-naive, made up the multiple sclerosis controls.

The material sequenced was CD4+ T cells from PBMCs. The rearrangement uses TRBV6-5 and TRBJ2-5; D uncertain. The clonotype comes from a human donor with multiple sclerosis. The CDR3 region is CASSYSSASRVTQYF. The CDR3 DNA follows: TGTGCCAGCAGTTACTCGAGCGCCTCACGGGTGACCCAGTACTTC.